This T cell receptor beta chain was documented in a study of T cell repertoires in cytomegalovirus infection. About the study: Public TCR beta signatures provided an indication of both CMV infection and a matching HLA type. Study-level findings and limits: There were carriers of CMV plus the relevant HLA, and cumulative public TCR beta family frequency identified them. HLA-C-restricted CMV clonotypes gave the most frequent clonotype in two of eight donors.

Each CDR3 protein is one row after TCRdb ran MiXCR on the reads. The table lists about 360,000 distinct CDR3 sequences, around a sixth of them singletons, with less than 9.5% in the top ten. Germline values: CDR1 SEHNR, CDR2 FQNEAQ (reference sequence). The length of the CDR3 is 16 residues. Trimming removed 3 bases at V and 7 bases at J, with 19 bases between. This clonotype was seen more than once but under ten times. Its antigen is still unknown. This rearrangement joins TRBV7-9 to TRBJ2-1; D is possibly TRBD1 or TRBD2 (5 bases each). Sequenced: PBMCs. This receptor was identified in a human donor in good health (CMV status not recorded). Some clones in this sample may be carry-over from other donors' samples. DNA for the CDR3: TGTGCCAGCAGCTTCCCTCCCGAGGCAGGGAGAAATGAGCAGTTCTTC. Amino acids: CASSFPPEAGRNEQFF.